This T cell receptor beta chain was found in a study of regulatory T cells in long-lasting Graves disease. Broader study findings: Possibly, accuracy suffered from the small sample size.

Time point denoted: newly diagnosed GD, antithyroid drugs for less than 3 months. Researchers made the TCR library from RNA that was extracted from PBMCs. Each patient gave approximately 8.8 milliliters of EDTA-anticoagulated peripheral blood. The authors built TCR beta libraries using iRepertoire HTBI primers and Arm-PCR of CDR3 regions. TCRdb analysed the multiplex PCR reads with MiXCR anew, one entry per CDR3 protein. The sample consists of roughly 380,000 distinct CDR3 sequences, over 15% of them appearing once. This clonotype was found many times. Its specificity is unknown. The V segment lost 0 bases and the J segment 6 bases; nucleotides outside the gene matches: 8. Germline V lookup: CDR1 SGDLS, CDR2 YYNGEE. This CDR3 spans 15 amino acids. These data also featured in a second study, about T cells in Graves' hyperthyroidism and ophthalmopathy.

The V call is TRBV9, the J call TRBJ1-2; 7 nucleotides align to TRBD1. The sequencing used peripheral blood mononuclear cells (PBMCs), collected at new diagnosis, from a patient treated with antithyroid drugs. The sequence was obtained from a man in his forties or fifties with Graves disease. The CDR3 DNA sequence: TGTGCCAGCAGCGTAGAGCTAACAGGGGTTAATGGCTACACCTTC. Protein product: CASSVELTGVNGYTF.